This TCR beta chain was retrieved from a study of OX40 agonist ivuxolimab in advanced cancers. As for the study in general: Antecedent anti-PD-1, anti-PD-L1 or anti-CTLA-4 therapy was permissible, with under 50% having received some. Three dose-escalation patients had partial responses: one with hepatocellular carcinoma and two with cutaneous melanoma.

TCRdb's copy holds only in-frame clones and misses some; the assay was immunoSEQ multiplex PCR. The repertoire holds about 14,000 clones, under 95% seen once, with 20% to 25% in the top ten. The source was CD4+ or CD8+ T cells sorted from blood, collected in a trial of the OX40 agonist ivuxolimab. This TCR was recovered from an adult with an advanced solid tumor such as melanoma, head and neck, liver or kidney cancer.

This chain's CDR3 is CNPNREGEQYF. In nucleotides, the CDR3 is TGCAACCCGAACAGGGAGGGAGAGCAGTACTTC. J is TRBJ2-7 and V is TRBV4-1, with D possibly being TRBD2 (7 bases). CDR1 is MGHRA and CDR2 is YSYEKL in the germline V gene. The CDR3 runs 11 residues.